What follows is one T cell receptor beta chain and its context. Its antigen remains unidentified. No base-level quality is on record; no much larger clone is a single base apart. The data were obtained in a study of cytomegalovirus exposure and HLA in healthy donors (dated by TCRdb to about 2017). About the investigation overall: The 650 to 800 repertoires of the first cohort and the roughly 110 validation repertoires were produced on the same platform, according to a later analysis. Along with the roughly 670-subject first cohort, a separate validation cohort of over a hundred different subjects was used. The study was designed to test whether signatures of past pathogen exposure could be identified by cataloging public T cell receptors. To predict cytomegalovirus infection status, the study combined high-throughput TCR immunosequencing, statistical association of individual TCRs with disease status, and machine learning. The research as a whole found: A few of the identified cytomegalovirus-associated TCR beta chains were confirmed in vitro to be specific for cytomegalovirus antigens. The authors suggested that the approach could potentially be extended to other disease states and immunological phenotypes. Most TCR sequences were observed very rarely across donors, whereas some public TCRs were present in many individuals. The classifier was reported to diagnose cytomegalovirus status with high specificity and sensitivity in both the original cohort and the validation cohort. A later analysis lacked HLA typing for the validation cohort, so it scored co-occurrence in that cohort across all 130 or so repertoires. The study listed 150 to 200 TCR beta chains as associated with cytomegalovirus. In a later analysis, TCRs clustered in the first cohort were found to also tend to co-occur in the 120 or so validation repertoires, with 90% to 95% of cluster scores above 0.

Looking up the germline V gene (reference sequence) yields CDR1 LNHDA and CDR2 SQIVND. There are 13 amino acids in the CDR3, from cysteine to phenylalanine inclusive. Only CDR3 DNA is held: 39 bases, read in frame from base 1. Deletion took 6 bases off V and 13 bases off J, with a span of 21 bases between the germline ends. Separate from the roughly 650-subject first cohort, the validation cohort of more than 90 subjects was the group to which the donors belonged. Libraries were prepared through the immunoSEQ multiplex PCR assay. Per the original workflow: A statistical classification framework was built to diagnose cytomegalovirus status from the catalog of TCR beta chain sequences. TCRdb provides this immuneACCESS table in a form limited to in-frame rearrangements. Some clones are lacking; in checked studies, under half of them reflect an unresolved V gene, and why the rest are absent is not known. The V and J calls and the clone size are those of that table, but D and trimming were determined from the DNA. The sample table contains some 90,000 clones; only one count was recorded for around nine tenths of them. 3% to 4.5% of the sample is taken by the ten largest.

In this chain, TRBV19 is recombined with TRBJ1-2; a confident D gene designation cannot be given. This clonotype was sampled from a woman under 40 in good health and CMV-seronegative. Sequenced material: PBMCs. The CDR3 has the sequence CASSPTGPPLPTF. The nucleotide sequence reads TGTGCCAGTAGCCCCACGGGTCCGCCCCTCCCCACCTTC.